This is a list of T cell receptor beta chains from one sample in a study of Graves' ophthalmopathy and Graves' hyperthyroidism. TCRdb recomputed calls from the multiplex PCR reads with MiXCR, one row per CDR3 protein. The data show about 1.2 million distinct CDR3 sequences, 35% to 40% seen once. The specimen sequenced was peripheral blood or thyroid tissue (not recorded which). The receptors here all came from an adult man with Graves' hyperthyroidism. The CDR3 runs from the conserved cysteine through the conserved F or W. The D gene is left open where the match is weak. Clone size is not always given. Where it is, it says once, few, many or a class for expanded clones.

J	V	D	size	length	DNA	CDR3
TRBJ2-7	TRBV7-9	TRBD2	few	15	TGTGCCAGCAGCTTAGCTGGGGGGGGACGCTACGAGCAGTACTTC	CASSLAGGGRYEQYF
TRBJ2-2	TRBV12-3/TRBV12-4	NA	many	13	TGTGCCAGCAGTGCCATGCCCACCGGGGAGCTGTTTTTT	CASSAMPTGELFF
TRBJ2-2	TRBV2	TRBD2	few	15	TGTGCCAGCAGCGGACTAGCGGGAGTGGGCGGGGAGCTGTTTTTT	CASSGLAGVGGELFF
TRBJ1-1	TRBV12-3/TRBV12-4	TRBD1	many	14	TGTGCCAGCAGTTGGACAGGGGGCTTCACTGAAGCTTTCTTT	CASSWTGGFTEAFF
TRBJ1-6	TRBV5-1	NA	NA	18	TGCGCCAGCAGCTTAGATGACAGCTTAAGCTCCTATAATTCACCCCTCCACTTT	CASSLDDSLSSYNSPLHF
TRBJ1-2	TRBV12-3/TRBV12-4	NA	NA	13	TGTGCCAGCAGTACGCAGCCAGGCTCTGGCTACACCTTC	CASSTQPGSGYTF
TRBJ2-7	TRBV7-2	NA	many	13	TGTGCCAGCAGCCCGACAGCGGACTACGAGCAGTACTTC	CASSPTADYEQYF
TRBJ2-3	TRBV20-1	TRBD1	NA	15	TGCAGTGCTAGGGACGCGACAGGGAGCCCAGATACGCAGTATTTT	CSARDATGSPDTQYF
TRBJ2-7	TRBV7-2	NA	NA	16	TGTGCCAGCAGCTCCCCCAGCCGGCGCGACTCCTACGAGCAGTACTTC	CASSSPSRRDSYEQYF
TRBJ2-5	TRBV20-1	TRBD2	few	13	TGCAGTGCTAGAGGGGCGGGAGTAGAGACCCAGTACTTC	CSARGAGVETQYF
TRBJ2-3	TRBV7-2	NA	few	16	TGTGCCAGCAGCTTAGGGTGGGGGCGAAGCACAGATACGCAGTATTTT	CASSLGWGRSTDTQYF
TRBJ1-1	TRBV7-9	NA	NA	21	TGTGCCAGCAGCTTAAGAACGGCCCTCTCGGGCGTAAATTTAGTATACACTGAAGCTTTCTTT	CASSLRTALSGVNLVYTEAFF
TRBJ2-3	TRBV2	TRBD2	NA	15	TGTGCCAGCCGCCCCACTAGCGGGGGGGCCGCTACGCAGTATTTT	CASRPTSGGAATQYF
TRBJ2-5	TRBV5-1	NA	few	15	TGCGCCAGCAGCTCGAATGTAGCGGCCCAAGAGACCCAGTACTTC	CASSSNVAAQETQYF
TRBJ2-5	TRBV7-3	NA	NA	14	TGTGCCAGCAGCCCCAACAGGGACGTTGGGACCCAGTACTTC	CASSPNRDVGTQYF
TRBJ2-7	TRBV10-3	NA	NA	13	TGTGCCATCAGTGAGCGGGACGGCTACGAGCAGTACTTC	CAISERDGYEQYF
TRBJ1-4	TRBV20-1	NA	NA	12	TGCAGTGCTAGAGGCTTTAATGAAAAACTGTTTTTT	CSARGFNEKLFF
TRBJ1-6	TRBV12-5	NA	NA	13	TGTGCTAGTGGTTTGTCCAGCAATTCACCCCTCCACTTT	CASGLSSNSPLHF
TRBJ2-7	TRBV10-2	NA	NA	18	TGCGCCAGCAGTGAGTCGAAGTCGCGGGGCAGGGGTGCCTACGAGCAGTACTTC	CASSESKSRGRGAYEQYF
TRBJ2-7	TRBV25-1	NA	NA	15	TGTGCCAGCAGTGAATATGGGCTAGGGGGGGACGAGCAGTACTTC	CASSEYGLGGDEQYF
TRBJ1-5	TRBV20-1	NA	NA	13	TGCAGTGCTACCGAGGCCAGGGATCAGCCCCAGCATTTT	CSATEARDQPQHF
TRBJ2-7	TRBV7-2	NA	many	14	TGTGCCAGCAGTTCTCAGGGAATCTCCTACGAGCAGTACTTC	CASSSQGISYEQYF
TRBJ1-1	TRBV7-9	TRBD1	NA	18	TGTGCCAGCAGCTATAGGAGGGGGCAGGGAACACGAAACACTGAAGCTTTCTTT	CASSYRRGQGTRNTEAFF
TRBJ2-7	TRBV19	NA	many	14	TGTGCCAGTAGTACCAGCGGAGGGGCGGCCGAGCAGTACTTC	CASSTSGGAAEQYF
TRBJ1-5	TRBV7-6	TRBD1	once	17	TGTGCCAGCAGCTTAGATTGGACAGGGGCGGCAGGTCAGCCCCAGCATTTT	CASSLDWTGAAGQPQHF
TRBJ2-2	TRBV4-3	NA	NA	13	TGCGCCAGCAGCCAAGAAGCTGTCGGGGAGCTGTTTTTT	CASSQEAVGELFF
TRBJ2-7	TRBV15	NA	NA	12	TGTGCCACCGTTCATAGGGACTACGAGCAGTACTTC	CATVHRDYEQYF
TRBJ1-6	TRBV10-2	NA	NA	16	TGCGCCAGCAGTGAGTCTACGGCAGGGGTGAATTCACCCCTCCACTTT	CASSESTAGVNSPLHF
TRBJ1-2	TRBV2	NA	NA	15	TGTGCCAGCAGTGAAAGTGAAGAGCGGGGTGGTGGCTACACCTTC	CASSESEERGGGYTF
TRBJ1-6	TRBV7-2	NA	NA	14	TGTGCCAGCAGCTTACTCCCAGGGAACTCACCCCTCCACTTT	CASSLLPGNSPLHF
TRBJ1-5	TRBV12-3/TRBV12-4	NA	NA	13	TGTGCCAGCAGACATCGGGGGGATCAGCCCCAGCATTTT	CASRHRGDQPQHF
TRBJ2-5	TRBV29-1	NA	NA	13	TGCAGCTTCCGGCGGGACCACCAAGAGACCCAGTACTTC	CSFRRDHQETQYF
TRBJ2-7	TRBV30	TRBD2	NA	15	TGTGCCTGGAGTACACCGACTAGCGGGAGACACGAGCAGTACTTC	CAWSTPTSGRHEQYF
TRBJ1-6	TRBV4-3	NA	NA	15	TGCGCCAGCAGCCAAGATAACAGGGCCAATTCACCCCTCCACTTT	CASSQDNRANSPLHF
TRBJ1-2	TRBV20-1	NA	many	13	TGCAGTGCTAGAGATCCGGGTAGCTATGGCTACACCTTC	CSARDPGSYGYTF
TRBJ1-1	TRBV12-3/TRBV12-4	NA	many	14	TGTGCCAGCACCGAGACAGGTCGTGGCGCTGAAGCTTTCTTT	CASTETGRGAEAFF
TRBJ1-4	TRBV6-6	NA	NA	13	TGTGCCAGCACCAAGGACAGTTGGGAAAAACTGTTTTTT	CASTKDSWEKLFF
TRBJ2-7	TRBV10-2	NA	NA	15	TGCGCCAGCAGTGCACCGGAAGAATTAGGGTCCGAGCAGTACTTC	CASSAPEELGSEQYF
TRBJ2-5	TRBV6-5	NA	many	13	TGTGCCAGCAGTTACGTCAGGGGAGAGACCCAGTACTTC	CASSYVRGETQYF
TRBJ2-7	TRBV4-2	TRBD2	NA	16	TGTGCCAGCAGCCAAGAGGTGGCGGGAGGAGCCTACGAGCAGTACTTC	CASSQEVAGGAYEQYF
TRBJ1-2	TRBV15	NA	NA	16	TGTGCCACCAGCAGAGGAATACAGGGTGCATCCTATGGCTACACCTTC	CATSRGIQGASYGYTF
TRBJ2-1	TRBV19	TRBD2	NA	14	TGTGCCAGTAGTTTTGGGACTAGCTTGAATGAGCAGTTCTTC	CASSFGTSLNEQFF
TRBJ2-6	TRBV20-1	NA	NA	15	TGCAGTGCTAGAGATATTTTCTCTGGGGCCAACGTCCTGACTTTC	CSARDIFSGANVLTF
TRBJ2-7	TRBV28	NA	NA	14	TGTGCCAGCGTTTACGGGACCCCCGGATACGAGCAGTACTTC	CASVYGTPGYEQYF
TRBJ2-2	TRBV4-3	NA	few	17	TGCGCCAGCAGCCACCACGGACAGCCTCCGAACACCGGGGAGCTGTTTTTT	CASSHHGQPPNTGELFF
TRBJ1-1	TRBV2	NA	NA	17	TGTGCCAGCACCCTTGGACTACCGGGGGGACACACGACTGAAGCTTTCTTT	CASTLGLPGGHTTEAFF
TRBJ1-5	TRBV10-2	NA	many	13	TGCGCCAGCAGTGCTGGTCTCCGGGAGCCCCAGCATTTT	CASSAGLREPQHF
TRBJ1-2	TRBV19	TRBD1	NA	12	TGTGCCAGTAGGGACAGGGCTAATGGCTACACCTTC	CASRDRANGYTF
TRBJ2-7	TRBV19	TRBD1	few	15	TGTGCCAGTAGTAGAGAGACAGGGGAAGTTTACGAGCAGTACTTC	CASSRETGEVYEQYF
TRBJ1-1	TRBV7-9	NA	few	14	TGTGCCAGCAGCCCAGAAGTAGGGAGTACTGAAGCTTTCTTT	CASSPEVGSTEAFF
TRBJ2-4	TRBV29-1	TRBD1	NA	12	TGCAGCGTTGAGGGGACAGGGTACATTCAGTACTTC	CSVEGTGYIQYF
TRBJ2-7	TRBV5-1	NA	NA	14	TGCGCCAGCAGTCGACGGGACTCTAATTACGAGCAGTACTTC	CASSRRDSNYEQYF
TRBJ1-2	TRBV7-9	NA	few	13	TGTGCCAGCAGCCGCCCCGGGAACTATGGCTACACCTTC	CASSRPGNYGYTF